The 21 T cell receptor beta chains below were found in one sample sequenced in a study of blood T cell repertoires in COVID-19. The assay was immunoSEQ multiplex PCR, and TCRdb's table has in-frame clones only and misses some. The sample consists of tens of thousands of clones, 84% of them appearing once. The material sequenced was peripheral blood. The receptors derive from a man aged 60 to 69 with acute or convalescent COVID-19.

This chain joins TRBV24-1 and TRBJ1-1, with a tentative D call TRBD1 (6 bases). This CDR3 spans 13 amino acids. The ends were cut back, 12 bases at V and 5 bases at J, with 18 bases in the middle. Germline V gene sequence: CDR1 KGHDR, CDR2 SFDVKD. The CDR3 loop is CASQGKRGTEAFF. CDR3 nucleotide sequence: TGTGCCTCCCAGGGCAAGAGGGGGACTGAAGCTTTCTTT.

The chain links TRBV13 to TRBJ1-3; 9 positions match TRBD1. J lost 10 bases, V lost 0 bases, and 4 bases had no gene match. Germline V gives CDR1 PRHDT, CDR2 FYEKMQ (reference sequence). This CDR3 spans 14 amino acids. This CDR3 reads CASSLGGQGSTIYF. The CDR3 DNA follows: TGTGCCAGCAGCTTAGGGGGACAGGGAAGTACCATATATTTT.

The chain recombines TRBV5-4 with TRBJ2-3; TRBD2 agrees at 7 bases. The CDR3 has 17 residues. Losses at the gene ends were 0 bases for V and 4 bases for J; bases not matched to a gene: 11. Germline values: CDR1 SGHNT, CDR2 YYREEE (reference sequence). CDR3 residues: CASSLVRSGGYADTQYF. The CDR3 coding sequence is TGTGCCAGCAGCTTGGTTCGGTCCGGGGGGTACGCAGATACGCAGTATTTT.

This clone was observed once. The chain couples TRBV9 to TRBJ2-1, with D possibly TRBD1 on 6 matching bases. The CDR3 sequence is 15 residues long. Germline-derived CDR1 and CDR2 are SGDLS and YYNGEE. V dropped 4 bases and J dropped 2 bases, with 13 bases sitting between them. In DNA, the CDR3 is TGTGCCAGCAGCCGAACAGGGTTACCCTACAATGAGCAGTTCTTC. Amino acids: CASSRTGLPYNEQFF.

CDR3 loop: CAPRPGDRDYGYTF. CDR3 DNA: TGTGCTCCCCGTCCCGGGGACAGGGACTATGGCTACACCTTC. V usage is TRBV7-7 and J usage is TRBJ1-2, with 9 bases aligning to TRBD1. Germline V gene lookup returns CDR1 SSHAT and CDR2 FNYEAQ (reference sequence). The CDR3 is made up of 14 amino acids.

This rearrangement joins TRBV4-1 to TRBJ2-1; a possible D gene is TRBD2 (5 bases). Trimming removed 0 bases at V and 8 bases at J, with 8 bases between. CDR3 size: 13 residues. Germline values: CDR1 MGHRA, CDR2 YSYEKL. The CDR3 DNA follows: TGCGCCAGCAGCCAAGAGATTAGCGATGAGCAGTTCTTC. As protein: CASSQEISDEQFF.

V is TRBV3-1 (or the pseudogene TRBV3-2) and J is TRBJ2-1, with D tentatively TRBD1 (6 bases). This CDR3 comprises 15 residues. Germline CDR1 LGHDT, CDR2 YNNKEL (reference sequence). V lost 2 bases and J 6 bases, leaving 14 bases between the germline ends. CDR3 nucleotide sequence: TGTGCCAGCAGCCAAATATCAGGGGCTGGCAATGAGCAGTTCTTC. It encodes CASSQISGAGNEQFF.

The chain combines TRBV7-2 with TRBJ1-1; 8 bases are a match to TRBD1. The CDR3 extends over 13 amino acids. Germline CDR1 and CDR2: SGHTA and FQGNSA. V was clipped by 5 bases and J by 5 bases; unmatched bases: 4. This CDR3 reads CASSGDRLTEAFF. The CDR3 nucleotides read TGTGCCAGCAGCGGGGACAGGCTGACTGAAGCTTTCTTT.

This clone was picked up one time. The CDR3 DNA sequence: TGTGCCAGCAGTCCAGGACAGGGGGCCTATGGCTACACCTTC. Its translation is CASSPGQGAYGYTF. The chain combines TRBV27 with TRBJ1-2; 11 nucleotides match TRBD1. There are 14 residues in the CDR3. V lost 5 bases and J lost 4; bases outside the gene matches: 3. CDR1 is MNHEY and CDR2 is SMNVEV in the germline V gene (reference sequence).

J is TRBJ2-3 and V is TRBV9; D might be TRBD1 (6 bases). Germline-derived CDR1 and CDR2 are SGDLS and YYNGEE. This CDR3 comprises 15 residues. Between the trimmed V and J ends, which lost 0 bases and 4 bases, there was a span of 12 bases. This chain's CDR3 is CASSVAGANSDTQYF. The CDR3 DNA reads as TGTGCCAGCAGCGTAGCAGGGGCAAACTCAGATACGCAGTATTTT.

The chain couples TRBV19 to TRBJ1-5; no firm D call. This CDR3 has 13 amino acids. V dropped 4 bases and J dropped 6 bases, with 10 bases sitting between them. The V gene's germline CDR1 is LNHDA and CDR2 SQIVND (reference sequence). In DNA form, the CDR3 reads TGTGCCAGTAGTACCCAGGTGGGTCAGCCCCAGCATTTT. This codes for CASSTQVGQPQHF.

CDR3 loop: CASSIVQPMNTEAFF. The CDR3 bases are TGTGCCAGTAGTATAGTACAGCCCATGAACACTGAAGCTTTCTTT. The chain employs TRBV19 and TRBJ1-1; D is unresolved. The V end was cut by 1 base, the J end by 0 bases, with 9 bases between. Germline V gives CDR1 LNHDA, CDR2 SQIVND (reference sequence). CDR3 length equals 15 residues.

This clone has a single count. The gene calls are TRBV18 and TRBJ2-2; D is unresolved. Trimming removed 3 bases from V and 6 bases from J, with 11 bases in between. Germline CDR1 reads KGHSH; CDR2 reads LQKENI. This CDR3 spans 14 amino acids. The chain's CDR3 is CASSPDSTAGELFF. CDR3 in DNA: TGTGCCAGCTCACCCGACTCTACCGCCGGGGAGCTGTTTTTT. Full variable domain (outside the CDR3, taken from reference TRBV18 and TRBJ2-2): NAGVMQNPRHLVRRRGQEARLRCSPMKGHSHVYWYRQLPEEGLKFMVYLQKENIIDESGMPKERFSAEFPKEGPSILRIQQVVRGDSAAYFCASSPDSTAGELFFGEGSRLTVL.

The chain employs TRBV2 and TRBJ2-7, with D maybe TRBD2 (5 bases). The germline gives CDR1 SNHLY, CDR2 FYNNEI. This CDR3 spans 14 amino acids. V was trimmed by 4 bases and J by 2 bases, leaving 12 bases between them. As DNA, the CDR3 is TGTGCCAGCAGTGCCCGGGGTACCCCCTACGAGCAGTACTTC. It yields the protein CASSARGTPYEQYF.

There are a few counts of this clone. The chain employs TRBV4-3 and TRBJ1-5, with D hard to call. The CDR3 loop spans 17 amino acids. The germline V gene encodes CDR1 LGHNA and CDR2 YSLEER. V shed 0 bases and J shed 0 bases, with 12 bases lying between them. CDR3 loop: CASSQDLSRLSNQPQHF. CDR3 nucleotides: TGCGCCAGCAGCCAAGATCTGTCAAGACTTAGCAATCAGCCCCAGCATTTT.

This clone has just one count. CDR3 nucleotide sequence: TGCAGTGCTTACAGGGCTCGGGAGCAGTACTTC. This gives the protein CSAYRAREQYF. This chain joins TRBV20-1 and TRBJ2-7; maybe TRBD1 (6 bases). Per the germline V gene, CDR1 is DFQATT and CDR2 is SNEGSKA (reference sequence). V lost 5 bases and J lost 7, with 12 bases in between. The CDR3 spans 11 residues.

The DNA of the CDR3 is TGTGCCATCACCCAACAGGGGGCTGGGTATGGCTACACCTTC. It codes for CAITQQGAGYGYTF. The chain joins TRBV10-3 to TRBJ1-2; 9 bases map to TRBD1. CDR3 length: 14 amino acids. With 7 bases clipped from V and 5 bases from J, the junction kept 8 bases outside the gene matches. From germline, CDR1 is ENHRY and CDR2 SYGVKD.

The rearrangement joins TRBV5-5 to TRBJ1-3; the D gene is possibly TRBD1 (6 bases). The CDR3 extends over 14 amino acids. Germline V lookup: CDR1 SGHKS, CDR2 YYEKEE (reference sequence). The germline V and J ends were trimmed by 2 bases and 4 bases, with 10 bases remaining between them. In nucleotides, the CDR3 is TGTGCCAGCAGCTTACAGGGTGGAGGAAACACCATATATTTT. Translating it yields CASSLQGGGNTIYF.

The chain recombines TRBV7-3 with TRBJ1-1; D call uncertain. The CDR3 totals 14 residues. Germline CDR1 reads SGHTA; CDR2 reads FQGTGA. V was shortened by 1 base and J by 4 bases, with 10 bases between the two germline ends. The CDR3 protein is CASSLNVGTTEAFF. The CDR3 nucleotides read TGTGCCAGCAGCTTAAATGTGGGCACCACTGAAGCTTTCTTT.

This chain uses TRBV30 with TRBJ1-1; 8 bases map to TRBD1. Losses at the gene ends were 2 bases for V and 2 bases for J; bases not matched to a gene: 7. The CDR3 length is 15 residues. Germline loops: CDR1 GTSNPN, CDR2 SVGIG (reference sequence). CDR3 in DNA: TGTGCCTGGAGTACCGCAGGGGGCGCAAACACTGAAGCTTTCTTT. This translates into CAWSTAGGANTEAFF.

The rearrangement uses TRBV19 and TRBJ1-5; D possibly corresponds to TRBD1 (5 bases). CDR1 LNHDA and CDR2 SQIVND come from the germline V gene (reference sequence). V gave up 2 bases and J gave up 0 bases, with 8 bases separating them. The CDR3 length is 15 residues. CDR3 sequence reads: CASSIQGGSNQPQHF. The CDR3 region has the DNA TGTGCCAGTAGTATACAGGGCGGTAGCAATCAGCCCCAGCATTTT.